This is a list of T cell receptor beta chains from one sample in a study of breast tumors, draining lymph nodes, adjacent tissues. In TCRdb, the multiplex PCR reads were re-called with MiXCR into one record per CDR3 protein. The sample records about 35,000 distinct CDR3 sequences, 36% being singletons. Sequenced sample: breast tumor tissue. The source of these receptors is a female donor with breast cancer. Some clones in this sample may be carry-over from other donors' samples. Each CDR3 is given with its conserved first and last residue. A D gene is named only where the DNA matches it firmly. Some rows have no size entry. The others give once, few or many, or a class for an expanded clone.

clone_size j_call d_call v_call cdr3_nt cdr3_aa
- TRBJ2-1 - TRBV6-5 TGTGCCAGCAGCCGATTCGGGGGAAGCTCCTACAATGAGCAGTTCTTC CASSRFGGSSYNEQFF
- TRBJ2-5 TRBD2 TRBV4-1 TGCGCCAGCAGCCCATCGGGAGGGTCGCAAGAGACCCAGTACTTC CASSPSGGSQETQYF
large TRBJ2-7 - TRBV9 TGTGCCAGCAGCGTAGACTGGAGCTCCTACGAGCAGTACTTC CASSVDWSSYEQYF
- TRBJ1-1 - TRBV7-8 TGTGCCAGCAGCACAGAGGGTCTTGACACTGAAGCTTTCTTT CASSTEGLDTEAFF
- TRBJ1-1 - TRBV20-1 TGCAGTGCTCCCGGTCGGGGGAACACTGAAGCTTTCTTT CSAPGRGNTEAFF
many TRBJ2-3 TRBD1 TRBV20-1 TGCAGTGCCTCCAGGGGGGATACGCAGTATTTT CSASRGDTQYF
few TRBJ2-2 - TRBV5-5 TGTGCCAGCAGGCCAGGAAACACCGGGGAGCTGTTTTTT CASRPGNTGELFF
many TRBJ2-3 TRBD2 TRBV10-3 TGTGCCATCAGTGATTCCGGGACTAGCGGAGATACGCAGTATTTT CAISDSGTSGDTQYF
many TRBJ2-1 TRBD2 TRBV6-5 TGTGCCAGCAGCTTAGCGGGAGATGAAAATGAGCAGTTCTTC CASSLAGDENEQFF
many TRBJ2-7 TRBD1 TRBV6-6 TGTGCCAGCAGGGACAGGAACTACGAGCAGTACTTC CASRDRNYEQYF
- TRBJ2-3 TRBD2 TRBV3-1 TGTGCCAGCAGCCAAGTAGGCGGGAGAATTGCAGATACGCAGTATTTT CASSQVGGRIADTQYF
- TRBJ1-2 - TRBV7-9 TGTGCCAGCAACCTACAGGGCGGCTATGGCTACACCTTC CASNLQGGYGYTF
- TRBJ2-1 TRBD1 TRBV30 TGTGCCTGGAGTGTAAGGGGACAGGGATACAATGAGCAGTTCTTC CAWSVRGQGYNEQFF
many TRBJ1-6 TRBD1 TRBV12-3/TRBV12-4 TGTGCCAGCAGTTTGGACAGGGGCTGGAATTCACCCCTCCACTTT CASSLDRGWNSPLHF
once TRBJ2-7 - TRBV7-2 TGTGCCAGCAGTCGAAACCCGGGACATCGGGTCTACGAGCAGTACTTC CASSRNPGHRVYEQYF
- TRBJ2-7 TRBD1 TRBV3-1 TGTGCCAGCAGCCCCAGCGACAGGGTCAGGGGATACGAGCAGTACTTC CASSPSDRVRGYEQYF
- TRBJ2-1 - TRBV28 TGTGCCAGCAGCCCGATGTCCGGGGGTTGGTACAATGAGCAGTTCTTC CASSPMSGGWYNEQFF
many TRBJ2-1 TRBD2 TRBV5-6 TGTGCCAGCAGCTTGGATAGCGGGACCAACTACAATGAGCAGTTCTTC CASSLDSGTNYNEQFF
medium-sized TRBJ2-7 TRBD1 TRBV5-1 TGCGCCAGCCGCCCTCCGGGACAGCCCTACGAGCAGTACTTC CASRPPGQPYEQYF
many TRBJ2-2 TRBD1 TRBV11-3 TGTGCCAGCAGCTCGACAGGGGGCTTCGCCGGGGAGCTGTTTTTT CASSSTGGFAGELFF
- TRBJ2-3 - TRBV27 TGTGCCAGCAGTCCCCCGAAAGGTTATACGCAGTATTTT CASSPPKGYTQYF
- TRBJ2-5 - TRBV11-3 TGTGCCAGCAGTCCCCGGGACGGAGAGACCCAGTACTTC CASSPRDGETQYF
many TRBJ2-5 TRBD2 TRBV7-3 TGTGCCAGCAGCTCCCGCGGGGTTAGCGGGGGGGAGGAGACCCAGTACTTC CASSSRGVSGGEETQYF
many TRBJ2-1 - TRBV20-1 TGCAGTGCTACGGGAGCGGATGGATATAATGAGCAGTTCTTC CSATGADGYNEQFF
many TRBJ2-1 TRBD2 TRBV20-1 TGCAGTGCTGAACTAGCGATAACAACCTACAATGAGCAGTTCTTC CSAELAITTYNEQFF
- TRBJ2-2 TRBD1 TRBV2 TGTGCCAGCAGTGCCTCCGGGACAGTAGCGCCCGGGGAGCTGTTTTTT CASSASGTVAPGELFF
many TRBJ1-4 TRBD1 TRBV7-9 TGTGCCAGCAGCCGCCCCTCCGACAGGGGGGAAAAACTGTTTTTT CASSRPSDRGEKLFF
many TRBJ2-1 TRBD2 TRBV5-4 TGTGCCAGCAGCGCGGGAGGGGCATCCGATGAGCAGTTCTTC CASSAGGASDEQFF
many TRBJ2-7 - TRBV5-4 TGTGCCAGCAGCGGGACCAGGGGAGGCTACGAGCAGTACTTC CASSGTRGGYEQYF